What follows describes a single TCR beta chain. The antigen is not known. Clones were sequenced by immunoSEQ multiplex PCR, and TCRdb holds only the in-frame ones, with some missing. The sample consists of 140,000 to 150,000 clones, 89% of them appearing once. The germline gives CDR1 SEHNR, CDR2 FQNEAQ (reference sequence). V was shortened by 5 bases and J by 6 bases, with 15 bases between the two germline ends. This CDR3 has 14 residues. This sample is part of a study of T cell responses to AZD1222 COVID-19 vaccine. Study conclusions and caveats: Only a handful of people who got AZD1222 tested seropositive at baseline. Dominant CD4 TCR responses targeted spike regions 160-218 and 743-854. The donors showed a predominance of white British ancestry and of females, with possible underestimation of clonal diversity.

The chain is built from TRBV7-9 and TRBJ2-3; D is tentatively TRBD1 or TRBD2 (5 bases each). The material was peripheral blood, obtained on day 0 of AZD1222 vaccination. This clonotype originated in an adult in good health. The CDR3 loop is CASSRDARADTQYF. CDR3 nucleotides: TGTGCCAGCAGCCGGGACGCCCGAGCGGATACGCAGTATTTT.